The 24 T cell receptor beta chains below were found in one sample sequenced in a study of blood T cell repertoires in COVID-19. Assay: immunoSEQ multiplex PCR; the TCRdb copy retains only in-frame clones and omits some. The sample lists fewer than 180,000 clones; approximately 88% were seen once. Specimen: peripheral blood. The receptor source for this set is a man in his sixties or seventies with acute or convalescent COVID-19.

The chain carries TRBV11-3 and TRBJ2-7; D call uncertain. This CDR3 region has 14 residues. The germline V gene has CDR1 SGHNT and CDR2 YENEEA. Trimming stripped 3 bases from V and 0 bases from J, with 9 bases between. The DNA of the CDR3 is TGTGCCAGCAGCTTCGGGTCTACCTCCTACGAGCAGTACTTC. Protein product: CASSFGSTSYEQYF.

J is TRBJ2-6 and V is TRBV7-2; tentatively, D is TRBD1 (5 bases). The germline V and J ends were trimmed by 2 bases and 1 base, with 12 bases remaining between them. CDR3 length: 17 residues. The germline V gene encodes CDR1 SGHTA and CDR2 FQGNSA. The chain's CDR3 is CASSLQGGKSGANVLTF. CDR3 nucleotide sequence: TGTGCCAGCAGCTTACAGGGCGGAAAGTCTGGGGCCAACGTCCTGACTTTC.

The J gene is TRBJ1-5, the V gene TRBV6-1; TRBD1 agrees at 7 bases. Germline V gene lookup returns CDR1 MNHNS and CDR2 SASEGT. Trimming cost V 4 bases and J 0 bases; bases outside gene matches: 6. There are 16 residues in the CDR3. DNA for the CDR3: TGTGCCAGCAGTGCTACAGGGGTAAATAGCAATCAGCCCCAGCATTTT. This encodes CASSATGVNSNQPQHF.

The V and J genes are TRBV6-5 and TRBJ2-5; TRBD2 matches 10 bases. The J segment lost 1 base and the V segment lost 8 bases, leaving 4 bases of the junction unmatched. This CDR3 region has 14 residues. The germline V gene encodes CDR1 MNHEY and CDR2 SVGAGI. The CDR3 is CASRTSGVQETQYF. In DNA, the CDR3 is TGTGCCAGCCGGACTAGCGGCGTCCAAGAGACCCAGTACTTC.

There are a few counts of this clone. V gene TRBV29-1 combines with J gene TRBJ1-3; possible D gene TRBD1, 6 bases. The germline V gene encodes CDR1 SQVTM and CDR2 ANQGSEA. There are 13 residues in the CDR3. V was shortened by 3 bases and J by 4 bases, with 10 bases between the two germline ends. The CDR3 reads CSVDQGSGNTIYF. CDR3 nucleotide sequence: TGCAGCGTTGATCAGGGGTCGGGAAACACCATATATTTT.

The rearrangement joins TRBV3-1 (or the pseudogene TRBV3-2) to TRBJ2-2; maybe TRBD2 (6 bases). Germline CDR1 LGHDT, CDR2 YNNKEL (reference sequence). The CDR3 is 14 amino acids. The V end lost 5 bases, the J end lost 7 bases, and 14 bases lay between the germline ends. CDR3: CASSVGGSNGELFF. In DNA, the CDR3 is TGTGCCAGCAGCGTCGGGGGTTCGAACGGGGAGCTGTTTTTT.

This clone has just one count. The rearrangement joins TRBV19 to TRBJ1-5; D is undetermined. In germline, CDR1 is LNHDA, CDR2 SQIVND (reference sequence). Deletions cut 5 bases from V and 0 bases from J, with 8 bases between. This CDR3 contains 14 residues. Written as DNA, the CDR3 is TGTGCCAGTAGTCCCCCGGGTAGCAATCAGCCCCAGCATTTT. It encodes CASSPPGSNQPQHF.

The chain recombines TRBV7-2 with TRBJ1-5, with 7 bases identical to TRBD1. The CDR3 has 17 residues. Trimming at V came to 1 base and at J to 8 bases, leaving 14 bases not matched to a gene. Per germline, CDR1 SGHTA and CDR2 FQGNSA. CDR3 protein: CASSLGGRGDLGEPQHF. The CDR3 coding sequence is TGTGCCAGCAGCTTAGGCGGCAGGGGGGACCTAGGAGAGCCCCAGCATTTT.

The rearrangement joins TRBV4-1 to TRBJ1-3; possible D gene TRBD1, 6 bases. Trimming pared 4 bases from V and 1 base from J, leaving 11 bases between. The CDR3 runs 15 residues. Germline assignment: CDR1 MGHRA and CDR2 YSYEKL. The CDR3 DNA reads as TGCGCCAGCAGCCCTACGGGACAATCTGGAAACACCATATATTTT. This gives the protein CASSPTGQSGNTIYF.

The chain combines TRBV5-1 with TRBJ2-5, with D unresolved. CDR1 is SGHRS and CDR2 is YFSETQ in the germline V gene. The length of the CDR3 is 13 residues. V was shortened by 0 bases and J by 4 bases, with 7 bases between the two germline ends. The CDR3 reads CASSLVSGETQYF. DNA of the CDR3: TGCGCCAGCAGCTTGGTATCCGGAGAGACCCAGTACTTC.

This clone was seen more than once but under ten times. The chain joins TRBV19 to TRBJ2-5; D remains ambiguous. The CDR3 runs 15 residues. V was pared by 0 bases and J by 5 bases, with 13 bases between. Germline V lookup: CDR1 LNHDA, CDR2 SQIVND (reference sequence). The CDR3 protein is CASSIDLSSVETQYF. CDR3 sequence (DNA): TGTGCCAGTAGTATAGATCTATCGAGCGTTGAGACCCAGTACTTC.

This chain joins TRBV9 and TRBJ1-2; D not resolved. There are 12 residues in the CDR3. The germline V gene encodes CDR1 SGDLS and CDR2 YYNGEE. V lost 4 bases, J lost 3 bases, and 7 bases lay in between. In nucleotides, the CDR3 is TGTGCCAGCAGCCTAGACTACTATGGCTACACCTTC. It yields the protein CASSLDYYGYTF. The full variable domain, its missing parts supplied by reference TRBV9 and TRBJ1-2, is DSGVTQTPKHLITATGQRVTLRCSPRSGDLSVYWYQQSLDQGLQFLIQYYNGEERAKGNILERFSAQQFPDLHSELNLSSLELGDSALYFCASSLDYYGYTFGSGTRLTVV.

The V gene is TRBV10-3, the J gene TRBJ2-2; 7 bases are shared with TRBD2. The CDR3 loop spans 14 amino acids. The V gene's germline CDR1 is ENHRY and CDR2 SYGVKD. J lost 4 bases, V lost 10 bases, and 9 bases had no gene match. The CDR3 nucleotides read TGTGCCACCACTGTGGGGGGGGGCACCGGGGAGCTGTTTTTT. Its translation is CATTVGGGTGELFF.

CDR3 sequence (DNA): TGCGCCAGCAGCTTCGGGACAGGGGGCTTTGGCTACACCTTC. Translated, it gives CASSFGTGGFGYTF. This rearrangement joins TRBV5-1 to TRBJ1-2, with 12 bases lining up with TRBD1. The length of the CDR3 is 14 residues. The V segment lost 2 bases and the J segment 7 bases; nucleotides outside the gene matches: 3. Germline V gene lookup returns CDR1 SGHRS and CDR2 YFSETQ.

J is TRBJ1-3 and V is TRBV5-1, with unresolved D. CDR3 length: 16 amino acids. V shed 1 base and J shed 0 bases, with 11 bases lying between them. Germline-derived CDR1 and CDR2 are SGHRS and YFSETQ. This CDR3 is CASSLSEGSSGNTIYF. CDR3 DNA sequence: TGCGCCAGCAGCTTGTCCGAGGGTTCCTCTGGAAACACCATATATTTT.

This rearrangement joins TRBV5-4 to TRBJ2-3, with D possibly being TRBD2 (6 bases). CDR3 length: 15 residues. CDR1 SGHNT and CDR2 YYREEE come from the germline V gene (reference sequence). V dropped 4 bases and J dropped 4 bases, with 16 bases sitting between them. The CDR3 DNA sequence: TGTGCCAGCAGCCTTAGAGGCGGGGAGTCAGATACGCAGTATTTT. Encoded protein: CASSLRGGESDTQYF.

The gene calls are TRBV4-2 and TRBJ2-7, with D possibly matching TRBD1 (6 bases). This CDR3 is 16 amino acids long. The V end lost 0 bases, the J end lost 5 bases, and 17 bases lay between the germline ends. Per the germline V gene, CDR1 is LGHNA and CDR2 is YNFKEQ. The DNA of the CDR3 is TGTGCCAGCAGCCAAGATGGGGACACAAAACGGCACGAGCAGTACTTC. Residues: CASSQDGDTKRHEQYF.

The gene calls are TRBV10-3 and TRBJ2-2, with D unclear. The ends were cut back, 3 bases at V and 7 bases at J, with 9 bases in the middle. CDR1 and CDR2 (germline): ENHRY, SYGVKD. CDR3 size: 13 residues. This CDR3 reads CAISDLGGGELFF. For the CDR3, the DNA is TGTGCCATCAGTGATTTAGGCGGCGGGGAGCTGTTTTTT.

V usage is TRBV20-1 and J usage is TRBJ2-3, with TRBD2 matching 8 bases. The CDR3 runs 16 residues. J was trimmed by 6 bases and V by 3 bases; bases with no gene match: 14. Germline V CDR1 and CDR2: DFQATT, SNEGSKA (reference sequence). CDR3 amino acids: CSASRRLGGRSDTQYF. As DNA, the CDR3 is TGCAGTGCTAGTAGGCGTCTCGGCGGGAGGAGTGATACGCAGTATTTT.

The count of this clone is one. V gene TRBV10-1 combines with J gene TRBJ1-1, with D hard to call. This CDR3 spans 13 amino acids. V was clipped by 0 bases and J by 1 base, with 3 bases between them. Per germline, CDR1 WNHNN and CDR2 SYGVQD (reference sequence). CDR3 DNA: TGCGCCAGCAGTGAGTCGGCGAACACTGAAGCTTTCTTT. It specifies CASSESANTEAFF.

The chain carries TRBV6-5 and TRBJ1-2; 8 bases are a match to TRBD1. Trimming took 2 bases from V and 7 from J; bases not matched to a gene: 6. Per the germline V gene, CDR1 is MNHEY and CDR2 is SVGAGI. This CDR3 contains 14 residues. For the CDR3, the DNA is TGTGCCAGCAGTTACGGACAGGGTGAGGGTGGCTACACCTTC. As protein: CASSYGQGEGGYTF.

The gene calls are TRBV9 and TRBJ1-4; D uncertain. V lost 4 bases, J lost 8 bases, and 15 bases lay in between. This CDR3 has 14 amino acids. Germline V lookup: CDR1 SGDLS, CDR2 YYNGEE. In DNA, the CDR3 is TGTGCCAGCAGCCCTCAAACGGGTAGGGAAAAACTGTTTTTT. The encoded protein is CASSPQTGREKLFF. The whole variable domain, filled in from reference TRBV9 and TRBJ1-4, reads DSGVTQTPKHLITATGQRVTLRCSPRSGDLSVYWYQQSLDQGLQFLIQYYNGEERAKGNILERFSAQQFPDLHSELNLSSLELGDSALYFCASSPQTGREKLFFGSGTQLSVL.

The chain employs TRBV19 and TRBJ1-5, with 8 bases matching TRBD1. The CDR3 is 15 residues long. Per the germline V gene, CDR1 is LNHDA and CDR2 is SQIVND (reference sequence). V lost 2 bases, J lost 2 bases, and 2 bases stayed unmatched. This CDR3 is CASSIPGQGNQPQHF. The DNA of the CDR3 is TGTGCCAGTAGTATACCGGGACAGGGCAATCAGCCCCAGCATTTT.

The chain links TRBV21-1 to TRBJ2-1; the table's TRBD1 call for D was not verified on the DNA. TRBV21-1 is recorded as a pseudogene. CDR3 length: 16 residues. The CDR3 DNA follows: TGTGCCAGCACCCCCCAGGTGGCAGGGAAAGACAATGAGCAGTTCTTC. It specifies CASTPQVAGKDNEQFF.